This TCR beta chain stems from a study of blood T cell repertoires in COVID-19. In the study's own analysis: Amplified reference gene primers provided the basis for estimating nucleated cell counts. Produced via immunoSEQ multiplex PCR; TCRdb's table is partial and in-frame only. For V, J and clone size, that table is used; D and trimming come from the DNA. In the table there are 400,000 to 500,000 clones, roughly 88% of which are singletons. Participants were aged about 18 to 90 years, lived in 24 US areas, and enrolled virtually. Participant-reported clinical history was the basis for cohort assignment. Material for sequencing was PBMCs or T cells enriched from blood (not recorded which). This receptor was obtained from a woman aged 40 to 50 who had recovered from COVID-19.

CDR3 amino acids: CASSFDRGNQPQHF. The CDR3, as DNA: TGTGCCAGCAGCTTTGACAGGGGCAATCAGCCCCAGCATTTT. The chain uses TRBV5-4 and TRBJ1-5, with 7 nucleotides matching TRBD1. CDR3 size: 14 residues. Germline V lookup: CDR1 SGHNT, CDR2 YYREEE (reference sequence). V trimming: 2 bases; J trimming: 2 bases; junction bases outside the gene matches: 1.